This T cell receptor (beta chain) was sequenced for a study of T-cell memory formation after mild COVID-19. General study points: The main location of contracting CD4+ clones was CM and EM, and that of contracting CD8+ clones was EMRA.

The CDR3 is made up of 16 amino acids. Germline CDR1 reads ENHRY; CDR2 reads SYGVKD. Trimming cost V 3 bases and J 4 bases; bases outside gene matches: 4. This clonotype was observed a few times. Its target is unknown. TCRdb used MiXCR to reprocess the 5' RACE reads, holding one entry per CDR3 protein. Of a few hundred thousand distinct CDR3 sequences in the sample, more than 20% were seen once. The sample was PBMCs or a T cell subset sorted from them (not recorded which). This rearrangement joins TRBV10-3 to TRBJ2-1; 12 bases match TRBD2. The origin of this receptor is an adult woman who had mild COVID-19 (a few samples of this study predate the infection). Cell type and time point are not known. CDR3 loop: CAISELAGGSYNEQFF. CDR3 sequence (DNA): TGTGCCATCAGTGAACTAGCGGGGGGTTCTTACAATGAGCAGTTCTTC.